These T cell receptor beta chains were read from a single sample in a study of cytomegalovirus exposure and HLA in healthy donors. Here immunoSEQ multiplex PCR was the method, and the copy in TCRdb shows in-frame clones only, minus some. The sample has 65,000 to 90,000 clones, roughly four fifths seen once. The material sequenced was PBMCs. The receptors were sampled from a man younger than 30 in good health and CMV-seronegative. Each CDR3 is given without its conserved first and last residue.

cdr3_aa	v_call	j_call
SARDETEAF	TRBV20-1	TRBJ1-1
ASSYRVVEQY	TRBV11-2	TRBJ2-7
ASSRSRQGFSGNTIY	TRBV7-8	TRBJ1-3
ATMLRGAGEKLF	TRBV6-5	TRBJ1-4
ASSFGTSGIYEQY	TRBV5-4	TRBJ2-7
ASSQRFGGASEQY	TRBV14	TRBJ2-7
ASSLYGTGYSPLH	TRBV14	TRBJ1-6
ATRGLVDEQY	TRBV10-3	TRBJ2-7
ASSANRGLAGLDEQF	TRBV9	TRBJ2-1
ASSSWDYRGYNEQF	TRBV28	TRBJ2-1
ASSLPGLADQETQY	TRBV7-9	TRBJ2-5
ASSLSRGHRNQPQH	TRBV28	TRBJ1-5
ASSYSSSGRDYEQY	TRBV6-5	TRBJ2-7
ASSYPGGGQPQH	TRBV6-6	TRBJ1-5
ASSLIGGSEQF	TRBV5-1	TRBJ2-1
ASSITHRFQETQY	TRBV19	TRBJ2-5
ASSQQQGDEQY	TRBV4-1	TRBJ2-7
ATPSLAGYTQY	TRBV6-1	TRBJ2-3
ASSYRQGNGQPQH	TRBV13	TRBJ1-5
ASSPIIPSGTYEQY	TRBV28	TRBJ2-7
SVFGGLNEQF	TRBV29-1	TRBJ2-1
SVTDTLTRTDTQY	TRBV29-1	TRBJ2-3